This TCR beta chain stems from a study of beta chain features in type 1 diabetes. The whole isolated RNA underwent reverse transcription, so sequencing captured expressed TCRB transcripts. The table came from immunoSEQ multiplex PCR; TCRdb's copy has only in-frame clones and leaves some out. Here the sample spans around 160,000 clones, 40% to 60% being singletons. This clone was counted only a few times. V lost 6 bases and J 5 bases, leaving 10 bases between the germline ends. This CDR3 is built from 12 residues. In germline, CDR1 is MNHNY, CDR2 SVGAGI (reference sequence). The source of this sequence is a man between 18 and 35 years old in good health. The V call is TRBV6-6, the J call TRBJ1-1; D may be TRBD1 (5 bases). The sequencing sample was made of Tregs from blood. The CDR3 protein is CASSPQETEAFF. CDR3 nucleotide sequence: TGTGCCAGCAGCCCACAGGAAACTGAAGCTTTCTTT.